This T cell receptor (beta chain) was sequenced during a study of beta chain features in type 1 diabetes. This clone showed up just a few times. Its antigen remains unknown. Expressed TCRB transcripts were sequenced, since all the RNA that had been isolated was reverse transcribed. The protocol was immunoSEQ multiplex PCR, while the TCRdb copy is restricted to in-frame clones and leaves out a portion. The sample has 900,000 or so clones; roughly 16% are singletons. The germline V gene has CDR1 MDHEN and CDR2 SYDVKM. CDR3 length: 15 residues. With V trimmed by 4 bases and J by 3 bases, 4 bases remained unmatched. Broader study findings: Reduced insertions and increased deletions marked VDJ junctions in type 1 diabetes patients. Type 1 diabetes patients showed a moderate but significant shortening of TCRB CDR3s in all four CD4+ subsets.

Sample: naive CD4+ T cells from blood. This receptor was obtained from a woman aged 18 to 35 in good health. The J gene is TRBJ2-7, the V gene TRBV28, with 12 positions matching TRBD2. CDR3 nucleotides: TGTGCCAGCAGTTCGACTAGCGGGAGCCACTACGAGCAGTACTTC. This encodes CASSSTSGSHYEQYF.